The 15 T cell receptor beta chains below come from one sample, sequenced in a study of graft-versus-host responses after intestinal transplantation. For these receptors, no antigen is known. Using immunoSEQ multiplex PCR, the repertoire was profiled, and TCRdb retains in-frame clones only, with some absent. The table records 75,000 to 100,000 clones, roughly 90% of them present only once. This sample comprised unstimulated CD4+ T cells sorted from spleen or lymph node cells, obtained before intestinal transplant. The source of these receptors is a human donor who received an intestinal transplant.

This sequence joins TRBV6-6 and TRBJ2-5, with D possibly matching TRBD2 (7 bases). V dropped 0 bases and J dropped 1 base, with 9 bases sitting between them. The CDR3 loop spans 15 amino acids. Germline loops: CDR1 MNHNY, CDR2 SVGAGI (reference sequence). This CDR3 is CASSYSGGGQETQYF. For the CDR3, the DNA is TGTGCCAGCAGTTACTCGGGAGGGGGCCAAGAGACCCAGTACTTC.

V is TRBV28 and J is TRBJ2-7, with 12 bases matching TRBD2. The CDR3 spans 16 residues. Trimming removed 5 bases from V and 2 bases from J; junction bases left unmatched: 7. Germline assignment: CDR1 MDHEN and CDR2 SYDVKM. CDR3 region: CASSQMTSGSPYEQYF. CDR3 nucleotides: TGTGCCAGCAGTCAAATGACTAGCGGGAGTCCCTACGAGCAGTACTTC.

The gene calls are TRBV5-4 and TRBJ2-7; D may be TRBD1 (5 bases). Trimming left V 0 bases short and J 4 bases short, with 8 bases between. The germline V gene has CDR1 SGHNT and CDR2 YYREEE (reference sequence). CDR3 length: 13 amino acids. The CDR3 region has the DNA TGTGCCAGCAGCTTGGCAGGGTTTTACGAGCAGTACTTC. Translating gives CASSLAGFYEQYF.

In DNA, the CDR3 is TGTGCCAGCAGCTTAAGCGGGAGGGCCGGAGAGCAGTACTTC. It is translated as CASSLSGRAGEQYF. The genes are TRBV5-4 and TRBJ2-7, with 10 bases identical to TRBD2. Unmatched junction bases numbered 6, after V lost 2 bases and J lost 7 bases. CDR3 size: 14 residues. CDR1 is SGHNT, CDR2 YYREEE, per germline (reference sequence).

The gene calls are TRBV18 and TRBJ2-1; 8 positions agree with TRBD2. The ends lost 3 bases at V and 9 bases at J; junction bases unmatched: 16. CDR1 KGHSH and CDR2 LQKENI come from the germline V gene. This CDR3 comprises 17 residues. CDR3 in DNA: TGTGCCAGCTCACCGGTCGGGGGGGTCCGGACCCTAACTGAGCAGTTCTTC. As protein: CASSPVGGVRTLTEQFF.

This clone has a handful of counts. The chain employs TRBV10-2 and TRBJ1-6; D not certain. The germline CDR1 and CDR2 sequences are WSHSY and SAAADI. Trimming shortened V by 2 bases and J by 7 bases, and 9 bases separated the two germline ends. The CDR3 is 14 amino acids. This CDR3 reads CASSEPLANSPLHF. CDR3 nucleotides: TGCGCCAGCAGTGAGCCTCTGGCCAATTCACCCCTCCACTTT.

J is TRBJ2-5 and V is TRBV5-1, with D possibly TRBD2 on 6 matching bases. Germline V gene sequence: CDR1 SGHRS, CDR2 YFSETQ. This CDR3 has 17 amino acids. Deletions cut 1 base from V and 5 bases from J, with 21 bases between. The DNA for the CDR3 is TGCGCCAGCAGCTTGTTGGTTGGAGGGTTTGACTTGGAGACCCAGTACTTC. Its translation is CASSLLVGGFDLETQYF.

The chain has TRBV2 and TRBJ2-3, with TRBD2 matching 9 bases. The CDR3 consists of 16 residues. V shed 0 bases and J 6 bases; nucleotides not matched to a gene: 7. CDR1 is SNHLY and CDR2 is FYNNEI in the germline V gene. The DNA of the CDR3 is TGTGCCAGCAGTGAAGCGGGGCGGGGGGGCCCGGATACGCAGTATTTT. Its protein product is CASSEAGRGGPDTQYF.

The chain employs TRBV14 and TRBJ2-1, with D unresolved. The V gene's germline CDR1 is SGHDN and CDR2 FVKESK. The CDR3 loop spans 16 amino acids. V gave up 0 bases and J gave up 4 bases, with 13 bases separating them. For the CDR3, the DNA is TGTGCCAGCAGCCAAGATTCGCCCAGTCTTTACAATGAGCAGTTCTTC. It is translated as CASSQDSPSLYNEQFF. The whole variable domain, filled in from reference TRBV14 and TRBJ2-1, reads EAGVTQFPSHSVIEKGQTVTLRCDPISGHDNLYWYRRVMGKEIKFLLHFVKESKQDESGMPNNRFLAERTGGTYSTLKVQPAELEDSGVYFCASSQDSPSLYNEQFFGPGTRLTVL.

V is TRBV5-1 and J is TRBJ2-2, with 12 positions matching TRBD2. V was clipped by 4 bases and J by 0 bases; unmatched bases: 7. Germline lookup yields CDR1 SGHRS and CDR2 YFSETQ. The CDR3 contains 18 residues. The CDR3 sequence: CASSGGLAGPANTGELFF. CDR3 DNA sequence: TGCGCCAGCAGCGGGGGACTAGCGGGTCCCGCGAACACCGGGGAGCTGTTTTTT.

The chain recombines TRBV5-6 with TRBJ1-6; 12 positions agree with TRBD1. J lost 3 bases, V lost 4 bases, and 5 bases had no gene match. The length of the CDR3 is 17 residues. Germline V gene sequence: CDR1 SGHDT, CDR2 YYEEEE. The chain's CDR3 is CASSRDRGRDYNSPLHF. The CDR3, as DNA: TGTGCCAGCAGCAGGGACAGGGGGCGAGACTATAATTCACCCCTCCACTTT.

This chain uses TRBV7-9 with TRBJ1-5; TRBD1 matches at 8 bases. Germline loops: CDR1 SEHNR, CDR2 FQNEAQ (reference sequence). Trimming took 6 bases from V and 4 from J; bases not matched to a gene: 2. This CDR3 contains 13 residues. Here the CDR3 DNA reads TGTGCCAGCAGTACAGGGGGGAATCAGCCCCAGCATTTT. It encodes CASSTGGNQPQHF.

The chain couples TRBV10-2 to TRBJ2-2; 11 bases line up with TRBD2. The CDR3 has 16 residues. The J segment lost 3 bases and the V segment lost 2 bases, leaving 2 bases of the junction unmatched. Germline values: CDR1 WSHSY, CDR2 SAAADI. Here the CDR3 DNA reads TGCGCCAGCAGTGAGCGACTAGCGGGGTACACCGGGGAGCTGTTTTTT. This encodes CASSERLAGYTGELFF.

The V and J genes are TRBV19 and TRBJ2-7, with 9 bases matching TRBD1. The germline CDR1 and CDR2 sequences are LNHDA and SQIVND (reference sequence). V gave up 5 bases and J gave up 3 bases; unmatched junction bases: 8. The CDR3 is made up of 15 amino acids. The CDR3: CASSPTGTGIYEQYF. Here the CDR3 DNA reads TGTGCCAGTAGTCCAACCGGGACAGGGATCTACGAGCAGTACTTC.

The chain couples TRBV13 to TRBJ1-3; D remains ambiguous. Germline CDR1 PRHDT, CDR2 FYEKMQ (reference sequence). Trimming took 3 bases from V and 2 from J, leaving 8 bases between them. There are 14 residues in the CDR3. CDR3 nucleotides: TGTGCCAGCAGCTTCCAGCGGGCTGGAAACACCATATATTTT. Amino acid sequence: CASSFQRAGNTIYF.